This T cell receptor beta chain was identified in a study of OX40 agonist ivuxolimab in advanced cancers. Whole-study context: All patients had ivuxolimab intravenously every 2 weeks at 0.01 to 10 mg/kg. Participants averaged approximately 65 years of age (range roughly 23 to 85) and were roughly 80% male.

Points from the study as a whole: Both CD4+ and CD8+ T cell populations in blood had undergone clonal expansion by week 6 at 0.1 to 3.0 mg/kg.

This CDR3 region has 16 residues. Germline-derived CDR1 and CDR2 are SGHVS and FNYEAQ. Germline trimming cut 1 base from V and 6 bases from J; bases unmatched to any gene: 6. To note about this clone: The antigen is unknown.

TCRdb keeps only in-frame clones here, not all; method: immunoSEQ multiplex PCR. The table shows a few thousand clones, with less than 75% occurring only once. The sequences come from CD4+ or CD8+ T cells sorted from blood, collected in a trial of the OX40 agonist ivuxolimab. The chain couples TRBV7-6 to TRBJ2-1, with 10 bases fitting TRBD2. The TCR originated in an adult with an advanced solid tumor such as melanoma, head and neck, liver or kidney cancer. DNA for the CDR3: TGTGCCAGCAGCTTAGGGGGACTAGCGCCGGGCAATGAGCAGTTCTTC. Its protein product is CASSLGGLAPGNEQFF.